This T cell receptor beta chain was identified during a study of long-term antiretroviral therapy in people with HIV. For this clone: Its specificity is not known.

CDR1 and CDR2 from the germline V gene are LNHDA and SQIVND (reference sequence). The V segment lost 1 base and the J segment 1 base; nucleotides outside the gene matches: 6. This CDR3 has 16 amino acids. Findings and limits, study-wide: Transplant-donor-level diversity was not reached after ART, though diversity increased.

Each contributor possessed a minimum of one pre-ART and a minimum of two post-ART PBMC samples. Assay version v3.0 of immunoSEQ was used, and it was run at survey level. Produced via immunoSEQ multiplex PCR; TCRdb's table is partial and in-frame only. The data show roughly 32,000 clones, 85% seen once. This sequence joins TRBV19 and TRBJ1-1; 7 bases are shared with TRBD1. The material was unsorted PBMCs, obtained around 3.3 years after starting antiretroviral therapy. The clonotype was recovered from a man younger than 35 with HIV. CDR3 sequence (DNA): TGTGCCAGTAGTATAGGTGCAGGGGGGACGAACACTGAAGCTTTCTTT. The encoded protein is CASSIGAGGTNTEAFF.